This is a list of T cell receptor beta chains from one sample in a study of T-cell memory formation after mild COVID-19. TCRdb analysed the 5' RACE reads with MiXCR anew, one entry per CDR3 protein. The data show fewer than 350,000 distinct CDR3 sequences, with roughly an eighth seen just once and around 20% held by the top ten. The sequencing input was PBMCs or a T cell subset sorted from them (not recorded which). The receptors originated from a man aged 18 to 30 who had mild COVID-19 (a few samples of this study predate the infection). Cell type and time point are not known. Both conserved end residues are part of each CDR3. A D gene is named only where the DNA matches it firmly. Expanded clones are given a class, and other clones once, few, many or no size at all.

j_gene: TRBJ2-1
abundance: NA
d_gene: NA
v_gene: TRBV7-9
CDR3nt: TGTGCCAGCAGCCCATCTGGGGTCTCCCGAATAGACAATGAGCAGTTCTTC
CDR3aa: CASSPSGVSRIDNEQFF

j_gene: TRBJ1-5
abundance: NA
d_gene: NA
v_gene: TRBV5-1
CDR3nt: TGCGCCAGCAGTCCCATCGGGGGCGGCAATCAGCCCCAGCATTTT
CDR3aa: CASSPIGGGNQPQHF

j_gene: TRBJ1-6
abundance: few
d_gene: NA
v_gene: TRBV12-3/TRBV12-4
CDR3nt: TGTGCCAGTGGGGTCGCCTATAATTCACCCCTCCACTTT
CDR3aa: CASGVAYNSPLHF

j_gene: TRBJ2-7
abundance: many
d_gene: TRBD2
v_gene: TRBV9
CDR3nt: TGTGCCAGCAGCGTAGGTCCCCCGGGGAGCGGGGATTACGAGCAGTACTTC
CDR3aa: CASSVGPPGSGDYEQYF

j_gene: TRBJ2-2
abundance: NA
d_gene: TRBD1
v_gene: TRBV7-9
CDR3nt: TGTGCCACCGGGACAGCAAACACCGGGGAGCTGTTTTTT
CDR3aa: CATGTANTGELFF

j_gene: TRBJ2-5
abundance: few
d_gene: NA
v_gene: TRBV5-1
CDR3nt: TGCGCCAGCAGCTTGGGAAGGAGAATCCAAGAGACCCAGTACTTC
CDR3aa: CASSLGRRIQETQYF

j_gene: TRBJ2-5
abundance: NA
d_gene: NA
v_gene: TRBV12-3/TRBV12-4
CDR3nt: TGTGCCAGCAGTAGGGACGTCGGCGGTATAGAGACCCAGTACTTC
CDR3aa: CASSRDVGGIETQYF

j_gene: TRBJ2-7
abundance: NA
d_gene: TRBD2
v_gene: TRBV3-1
CDR3nt: TGTGCCAGCAGCCAAGATCTTGCTAGCGGGACCTACGAGCAGTACTTC
CDR3aa: CASSQDLASGTYEQYF

j_gene: TRBJ1-3
abundance: NA
d_gene: NA
v_gene: TRBV6-2/TRBV6-3
CDR3nt: TGTGCCAGCAGGAGCTCTGGAAACACCATATATTTT
CDR3aa: CASRSSGNTIYF

j_gene: TRBJ2-5
abundance: NA
d_gene: NA
v_gene: TRBV7-2
CDR3nt: TGTGCCAGCAGTCAACGGGGCTGGGAGACCCAGTACTTC
CDR3aa: CASSQRGWETQYF

j_gene: TRBJ2-4
abundance: few
d_gene: TRBD2
v_gene: TRBV4-2
CDR3nt: TGTGCCAGCAGCCAAGCTAGCGGGGACGTGGGGAACATTCAGTACTTC
CDR3aa: CASSQASGDVGNIQYF

j_gene: TRBJ2-2
abundance: many
d_gene: NA
v_gene: TRBV7-8
CDR3nt: TGTGCCAGCAGCTTAAGAAAGGCAGGTCCGAACACCGGGGAGCTGTTTTTT
CDR3aa: CASSLRKAGPNTGELFF

j_gene: TRBJ1-4
abundance: NA
d_gene: TRBD1
v_gene: TRBV11-2
CDR3nt: TGTGCCAGCAGCTCGACCTTGACAGGGGCAGGGGAAAAACTGTTTTTT
CDR3aa: CASSSTLTGAGEKLFF

j_gene: TRBJ1-1
abundance: NA
d_gene: NA
v_gene: TRBV5-1
CDR3nt: TGCGCCAGCAGCTTGGCCCAAATGGGCTTGGAAGCTTTCTTT
CDR3aa: CASSLAQMGLEAFF

j_gene: TRBJ2-3
abundance: NA
d_gene: NA
v_gene: TRBV6-5
CDR3nt: TGTGCCAGCAGTTACTCGGAGGGAAGGGGTACGCAGTATTTT
CDR3aa: CASSYSEGRGTQYF

j_gene: TRBJ2-3
abundance: NA
d_gene: TRBD2
v_gene: TRBV3-1
CDR3nt: TGTGCCAGCAGCCAAGGGGCGCGGGGGGGCGCAGATACGCAGTATTTT
CDR3aa: CASSQGARGGADTQYF

j_gene: TRBJ2-2
abundance: NA
d_gene: NA
v_gene: TRBV9
CDR3nt: TGTGCCAGCGGTCGAACTAGGACCGGGGAGCTGTTTTTT
CDR3aa: CASGRTRTGELFF

j_gene: TRBJ2-5
abundance: NA
d_gene: NA
v_gene: TRBV12-3/TRBV12-4
CDR3nt: TGTGCCAGCAGTTTATCCTTCGGAGCGGGCAAGCAAGAGACCCAGTACTTC
CDR3aa: CASSLSFGAGKQETQYF

j_gene: TRBJ2-1
abundance: NA
d_gene: TRBD2
v_gene: TRBV9
CDR3nt: TGTGCCAGCAGCTCCGTAGCGGGGGGGCCTGAGCAGTTCTTC
CDR3aa: CASSSVAGGPEQFF

j_gene: TRBJ1-2
abundance: few
d_gene: NA
v_gene: TRBV6-2/TRBV6-3
CDR3nt: TGTGCCAGCAGATCCAGGAGTCTCGGCTACACCTTC
CDR3aa: CASRSRSLGYTF

j_gene: TRBJ1-5
abundance: NA
d_gene: TRBD1
v_gene: TRBV15
CDR3nt: TGTGCCACCAGCACGGGACAGGGGAATCAGCCCCAGCATTTT
CDR3aa: CATSTGQGNQPQHF

j_gene: TRBJ2-1
abundance: few
d_gene: NA
v_gene: TRBV12-3/TRBV12-4
CDR3nt: TGTGCCAGCAGTTTACGACGATACAATGAGCAGTTCTTC
CDR3aa: CASSLRRYNEQFF

j_gene: TRBJ1-1
abundance: NA
d_gene: TRBD1
v_gene: TRBV10-3
CDR3nt: TGTGCCATCAGCGAGGGGGCGCCGGTCACTGAAGCTTTCTTT
CDR3aa: CAISEGAPVTEAFF

j_gene: TRBJ1-1
abundance: NA
d_gene: NA
v_gene: TRBV29-1
CDR3nt: TGCAGCGCCGATCGGGGGACCTTTGAAGCTTTCTTT
CDR3aa: CSADRGTFEAFF

j_gene: TRBJ1-3
abundance: NA
d_gene: NA
v_gene: TRBV21-1
CDR3nt: TGTGCCAGCAGCAAAGGACAGGGCCCCAACACCATATATTTT
CDR3aa: CASSKGQGPNTIYF

j_gene: TRBJ1-1
abundance: NA
d_gene: TRBD1
v_gene: TRBV4-1
CDR3nt: TGCGCCAGCAGCCAGCGCGACAGGGGGTACACTGAAGCTTTCTTT
CDR3aa: CASSQRDRGYTEAFF

j_gene: TRBJ1-5
abundance: few
d_gene: TRBD1
v_gene: TRBV7-9
CDR3nt: TGTGCCAGCAGCTACGCAGGGGGAGGAGAGCCCCAGCATTTT
CDR3aa: CASSYAGGGEPQHF

j_gene: TRBJ1-2
abundance: few
d_gene: TRBD1
v_gene: TRBV7-2
CDR3nt: TGTGCCAGCAGCTTAGCACAGGGGGAAATGGACTACACCTTC
CDR3aa: CASSLAQGEMDYTF

j_gene: TRBJ2-5
abundance: few
d_gene: TRBD2
v_gene: TRBV5-1
CDR3nt: TGCGCCAGCAGCACCCCGGGAGGCAACCAAGAGACCCAGTACTTC
CDR3aa: CASSTPGGNQETQYF

j_gene: TRBJ2-3
abundance: few
d_gene: NA
v_gene: TRBV5-1
CDR3nt: TGCGCCAGCAGCGATAGCTACACAGATACGCAGTATTTT
CDR3aa: CASSDSYTDTQYF

j_gene: TRBJ2-5
abundance: NA
d_gene: TRBD1
v_gene: TRBV6-2/TRBV6-3
CDR3nt: TGTGCCAGCAGTTCCAGGGGGAAAGAGACCCAGTACTTC
CDR3aa: CASSSRGKETQYF

j_gene: TRBJ2-3
abundance: NA
d_gene: TRBD2
v_gene: TRBV12-3/TRBV12-4
CDR3nt: TGTGCCAGCAGGATACTAGCGGGGGGCACAGATACGCAGTATTTT
CDR3aa: CASRILAGGTDTQYF

j_gene: TRBJ2-2
abundance: NA
d_gene: TRBD2
v_gene: TRBV7-9
CDR3nt: TGTGCCAGCACTCAACTAGCGGGGGAAGCCGGGGAGCTGTTTTTT
CDR3aa: CASTQLAGEAGELFF

j_gene: TRBJ1-2
abundance: NA
d_gene: NA
v_gene: TRBV7-9
CDR3nt: TGTGCCAGCAGCTTAGCTTCAGGACACTATGGCTACACCTTC
CDR3aa: CASSLASGHYGYTF

j_gene: TRBJ1-6
abundance: NA
d_gene: NA
v_gene: TRBV5-1
CDR3nt: TGCGCCAGCAGCTCGGGACTTCAAGTGGGTAATTCACCCCTCCACTTT
CDR3aa: CASSSGLQVGNSPLHF

j_gene: TRBJ2-5
abundance: NA
d_gene: NA
v_gene: TRBV7-8
CDR3nt: TGTGCCAGCAGCTTAAGGACTACCGCAGTCGCGACCCAGTACTTC
CDR3aa: CASSLRTTAVATQYF

j_gene: TRBJ2-1
abundance: once
d_gene: NA
v_gene: TRBV6-2/TRBV6-3
CDR3nt: TGTGCCAGCAGCCTACAGGGCCCCAATGAGCAGTTCTTC
CDR3aa: CASSLQGPNEQFF

j_gene: TRBJ2-3
abundance: NA
d_gene: TRBD2
v_gene: TRBV4-3
CDR3nt: TGCGCCAGCAGCAGGAGAGCGGGGGGAAACACAGATACGCAGTATTTT
CDR3aa: CASSRRAGGNTDTQYF

j_gene: TRBJ1-6
abundance: few
d_gene: NA
v_gene: TRBV7-8
CDR3nt: TGTGCCAGCAGCTTAGGCAGATATAATTCACCCCTCCACTTT
CDR3aa: CASSLGRYNSPLHF

j_gene: TRBJ1-1
abundance: NA
d_gene: NA
v_gene: TRBV6-5
CDR3nt: TGTGCCAGCCTTCTCGGGACTGAAGCTTTCTTT
CDR3aa: CASLLGTEAFF

j_gene: TRBJ2-3
abundance: few
d_gene: TRBD2
v_gene: TRBV11-2
CDR3nt: TGTGCCAGCAGCTTCGCGACTAGCTCTAATACGCAGTATTTT
CDR3aa: CASSFATSSNTQYF

j_gene: TRBJ2-3
abundance: few
d_gene: TRBD2
v_gene: TRBV5-6
CDR3nt: TGTGCCAGCAGCTCGGGACTAGCGGACCATATTAGCACAGATACGCAGTATTTT
CDR3aa: CASSSGLADHISTDTQYF

j_gene: TRBJ2-1
abundance: NA
d_gene: TRBD2
v_gene: TRBV4-3
CDR3nt: TGCGCCAGCAGCCAAGGGTGGGCGGCAGGGAGGGGTAGGGAGTTCTTC
CDR3aa: CASSQGWAAGRGREFF

j_gene: TRBJ2-1
abundance: many
d_gene: NA
v_gene: TRBV7-9
CDR3nt: TGTGCCAGCAGCCCCCGCCGGGACGACAATGAGCAGTTCTTC
CDR3aa: CASSPRRDDNEQFF